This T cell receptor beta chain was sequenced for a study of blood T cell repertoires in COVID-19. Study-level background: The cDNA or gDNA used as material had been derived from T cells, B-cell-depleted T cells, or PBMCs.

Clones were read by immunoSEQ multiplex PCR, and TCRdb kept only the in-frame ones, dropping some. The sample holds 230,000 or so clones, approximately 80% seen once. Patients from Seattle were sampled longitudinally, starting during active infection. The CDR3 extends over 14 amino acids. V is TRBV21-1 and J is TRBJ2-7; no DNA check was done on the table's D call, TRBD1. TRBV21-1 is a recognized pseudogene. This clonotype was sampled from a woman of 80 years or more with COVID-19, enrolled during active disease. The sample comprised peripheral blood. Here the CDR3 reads CASSYKTVAYEQYF. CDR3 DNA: TGTGCCAGCAGTTATAAGACAGTAGCCTACGAGCAGTACTTC.